A single sample gave rise to the 16 T cell receptor beta chains below, sequenced in a study of cytomegalovirus exposure and HLA in healthy donors. In the PCR, 60 Vbeta and 13 Jbeta primers were used. The assay was immunoSEQ multiplex PCR, and TCRdb's table has in-frame clones only and misses some. The table shows 90,000 to 150,000 clones, with less than 65% occurring only once. What was sequenced was PBMCs. The receptors originated from a man in his forties in good health and CMV-seropositive.

This clone was detected only once. V and J are TRBV7-3 and TRBJ2-3; TRBD1 is a possible D gene (6 bases). Germline V CDR1 and CDR2: SGHTA, FQGTGA. V shed 2 bases and J shed 5 bases, with 11 bases lying between them. The CDR3 has 14 residues. The DNA of the CDR3 is TGTGCCAGCAGCTTAGCAGGGGCCGTAGATACGCAGTATTTT. It yields the protein CASSLAGAVDTQYF.

The chain couples TRBV7-7 to TRBJ2-1; D gene uncertain. Trimming removed 5 bases from V and 3 bases from J, with 8 bases in between. Germline V gene data show CDR1 as SSHAT and CDR2 as FNYEAQ (reference sequence). The CDR3 runs 13 residues. Here the CDR3 reads CASSLGYYNEQFF. The CDR3 coding sequence is TGTGCCAGCAGCCTCGGGTACTACAATGAGCAGTTCTTC.

This clone was detected only a few times. This sequence joins TRBV2 and TRBJ1-2, with no clear D. This CDR3 comprises 14 residues. V gave up 8 bases and J gave up 0 bases, with 13 bases separating them. CDR1 is SNHLY and CDR2 is FYNNEI in the germline V gene. CDR3 coding DNA: TGTGCCAGCCGGTCCCAGACAACTAACTATGGCTACACCTTC. Translated: CASRSQTTNYGYTF.

The J gene is TRBJ2-7, the V gene TRBV7-8; D gene unclear. This CDR3 has 13 amino acids. Looked up from germline, CDR1 is SGHVS and CDR2 is FQNEAQ. V lost 5 bases to trimming and J lost 4 bases, with 12 bases between them. The CDR3 nucleotides read TGTGCCAGCAGCCTAAACGATCTTTACGAGCAGTACTTC. It yields the protein CASSLNDLYEQYF. Full variable domain (missing parts from reference TRBV7-8 and TRBJ2-7): GAGVSQSPRYKVAKRGQDVALRCDPISGHVSLFWYQQALGQGPEFLTYFQNEAQLDKSGLPSDRFFAERPEGSVSTLKIQRTQQEDSAVYLCASSLNDLYEQYFGPGTRLTVT.

In its sample, this clone was seen once. V usage is TRBV19 and J usage is TRBJ2-5; D may be TRBD1 (6 bases). CDR1 and CDR2 from the germline V gene are LNHDA and SQIVND (reference sequence). This CDR3 is built from 16 residues. The ends were cut back, 1 base at V and 5 bases at J, with 17 bases in the middle. CDR3 protein: CASSIARGTTGETQYF. Here the CDR3 DNA reads TGTGCCAGTAGTATAGCGAGGGGAACCACAGGGGAGACCCAGTACTTC.

The CDR3 sequence is CASSITSGRTNEQYF. DNA of the CDR3: TGTGCCAGTAGTATAACTAGCGGGAGGACCAACGAGCAGTACTTC. V usage is TRBV19 and J usage is TRBJ2-7, with 12 bases aligning to TRBD2. The CDR3 contains 15 residues. V trimming: 2 bases; J trimming: 5 bases; junction bases outside the gene matches: 4. Germline CDR1 LNHDA, CDR2 SQIVND (reference sequence).

This clone showed up many times. This chain connects TRBV6-6 to TRBJ1-1; no reliable D call. Germline V gene data show CDR1 as MNHNY and CDR2 as SVGAGI (reference sequence). V lost 1 base to trimming and J lost 3 bases, with 9 bases between them. CDR3 length: 14 residues. Written as DNA, the CDR3 is TGTGCCAGCAGTTACTACGGGGAGGACACTGAAGCTTTCTTT. Its protein product is CASSYYGEDTEAFF.

In its sample, this clone was seen a few times. V and J are TRBV29-1 and TRBJ1-5; no clear D. CDR3 length: 14 amino acids. CDR1 SQVTM and CDR2 ANQGSEA come from the germline V gene. Trimming took off 4 bases at V and 6 bases at J, with 16 bases between the two ends. Here the CDR3 reads CSVAGSSEGQPQHF. The CDR3 nucleotides are TGCAGCGTTGCTGGGTCCTCCGAGGGTCAGCCCCAGCATTTT. Combining the CDR3 with reference TRBV29-1 and TRBJ1-5 gives the whole variable domain SAVISQKPSRDICQRGTSLTIQCQVDSQVTMMFWYRQQPGQSLTLIATANQGSEATYESGFVIDKFPISRPNLTFSTLTVSNMSPEDSSIYLCSVAGSSEGQPQHFGDGTRLSIL.

V gene TRBV10-3 combines with J gene TRBJ1-2; 7 nucleotides agree with TRBD1. Germline V lookup: CDR1 ENHRY, CDR2 SYGVKD. This CDR3 has 14 residues. V shed 10 bases, J shed 4 bases, and the junction held 12 bases outside the gene matches. In DNA, the CDR3 is TGTGCCAGCACACCGGGACAGCTACTCTATGGCTACACCTTC. Its translation is CASTPGQLLYGYTF.

This chain joins TRBV9 and TRBJ2-2; 11 bases agree with TRBD2. The CDR3 consists of 15 residues. J lost 5 bases, V lost 5 bases, and 5 bases had no gene match. Germline assignment: CDR1 SGDLS and CDR2 YYNGEE. In nucleotides, the CDR3 is TGTGCCAGCAGAGGGACTAGCGGAAATACCGGGGAGCTGTTTTTT. Encoded protein: CASRGTSGNTGELFF.

Note on this clone: Other DNA variants within this sample encode the same CDR3. This chain connects TRBV28 to TRBJ2-5; TRBD1 matches at 7 bases. The CDR3 runs to 14 residues. Germline CDR1 reads MDHEN; CDR2 reads SYDVKM. V gave up 4 bases and J gave up 3 bases; unmatched junction bases: 5. The CDR3 region is CASSSGTVKETQYF. The CDR3 DNA is TGTGCCAGCAGTTCCGGGACAGTCAAAGAGACCCAGTACTTC.

The rearrangement links TRBV4-1 to TRBJ1-4, with D possibly matching TRBD1 (6 bases). Trimming stripped 4 bases from V and 0 bases from J, with 12 bases between. This CDR3 has 16 residues. In germline, CDR1 is MGHRA, CDR2 YSYEKL. The CDR3 here is CASSLLGGPTNEKLFF. In DNA, the CDR3 is TGCGCCAGCAGCCTCCTAGGGGGTCCAACTAATGAAAAACTGTTTTTT.

The DNA for the CDR3 is TGTGCCAGCAGTGAAGGGCAAATTAACACTGAAGCTTTCTTT. Its protein is CASSEGQINTEAFF. This chain uses TRBV2 with TRBJ1-1; no clear D. The CDR3 sequence is 14 residues long. Germline-derived CDR1 and CDR2 are SNHLY and FYNNEI. The V end was cut by 1 base, the J end by 2 bases, with 8 bases between.

V gene TRBV7-6 combines with J gene TRBJ2-1, with 10 bases that match TRBD1. The CDR3 spans 14 residues. Germline CDR1 SGHVS, CDR2 FNYEAQ. V dropped 1 base and J dropped 7; count of bases not matched to a gene: 1. The chain's CDR3 is CASSLGQGANEQFF. The CDR3 DNA reads as TGTGCCAGCAGCTTAGGACAGGGGGCTAATGAGCAGTTCTTC.

The V and J genes are TRBV2 and TRBJ2-5; a weak D match, TRBD2 (7 bases). This CDR3 is 12 amino acids long. The V end lost 11 bases, the J end lost 5 bases, and 15 bases lay between the germline ends. Per germline, CDR1 SNHLY and CDR2 FYNNEI. CDR3 nucleotide sequence: TGTGCCGCCCGGGGGGCCTCGGAGACCCAGTACTTC. Amino acids: CAARGASETQYF.

Remarks on this clone: Different DNA sequences within this sample yield the same CDR3. The chain uses TRBV5-1 and TRBJ1-1; 7 bases agree with TRBD1. J was trimmed by 2 bases and V by 5 bases; bases with no gene match: 6. Germline V lookup: CDR1 SGHRS, CDR2 YFSETQ. The CDR3 has 14 residues. The CDR3: CASSQGVGNTEAFF. In DNA form, the CDR3 reads TGCGCCAGCAGTCAGGGGGTGGGAAACACTGAAGCTTTCTTT. The full variable domain, rest sourced from reference TRBV5-1 and TRBJ1-1, is KAGVTQTPRYLIKTRGQQVTLSCSPISGHRSVSWYQQTPGQGLQFLFEYFSETQRNKGNFPGRFSGRQFSNSRSEMNVSTLELGDSALYLCASSQGVGNTEAFFGQGTRLTVV.